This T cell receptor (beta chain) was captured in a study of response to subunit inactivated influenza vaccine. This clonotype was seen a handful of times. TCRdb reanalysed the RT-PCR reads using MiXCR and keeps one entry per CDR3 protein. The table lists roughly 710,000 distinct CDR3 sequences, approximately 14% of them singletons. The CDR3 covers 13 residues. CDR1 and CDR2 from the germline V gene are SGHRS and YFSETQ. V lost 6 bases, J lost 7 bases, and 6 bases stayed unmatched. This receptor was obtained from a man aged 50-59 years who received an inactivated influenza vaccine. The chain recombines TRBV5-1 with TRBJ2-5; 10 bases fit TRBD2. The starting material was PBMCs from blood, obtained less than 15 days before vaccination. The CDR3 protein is CASNPSGGTTQYF. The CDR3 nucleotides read TGCGCCAGCAACCCTAGCGGGGGAACGACCCAGTACTTC. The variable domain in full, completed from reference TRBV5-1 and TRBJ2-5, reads KAGVTQTPRYLIKTRGQQVTLSCSPISGHRSVSWYQQTPGQGLQFLFEYFSETQRNKGNFPGRFSGRQFSNSRSEMNVSTLELGDSALYLCASNPSGGTTQYFGPGTRLLVL.